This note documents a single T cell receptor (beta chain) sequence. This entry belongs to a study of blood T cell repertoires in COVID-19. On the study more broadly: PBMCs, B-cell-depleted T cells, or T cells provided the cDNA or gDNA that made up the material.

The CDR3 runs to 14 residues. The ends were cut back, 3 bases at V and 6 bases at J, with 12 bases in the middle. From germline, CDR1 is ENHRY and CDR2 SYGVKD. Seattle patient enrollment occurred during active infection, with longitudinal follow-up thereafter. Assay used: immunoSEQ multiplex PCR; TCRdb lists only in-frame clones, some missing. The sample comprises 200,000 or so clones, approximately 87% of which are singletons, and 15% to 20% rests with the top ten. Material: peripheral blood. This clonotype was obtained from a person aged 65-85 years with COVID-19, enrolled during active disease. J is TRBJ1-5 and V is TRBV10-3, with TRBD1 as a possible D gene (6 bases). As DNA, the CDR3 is TGTGCCATCAGTGATGGGGGGGCCGGTCAGCCCCAGCATTTT. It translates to CAISDGGAGQPQHF.